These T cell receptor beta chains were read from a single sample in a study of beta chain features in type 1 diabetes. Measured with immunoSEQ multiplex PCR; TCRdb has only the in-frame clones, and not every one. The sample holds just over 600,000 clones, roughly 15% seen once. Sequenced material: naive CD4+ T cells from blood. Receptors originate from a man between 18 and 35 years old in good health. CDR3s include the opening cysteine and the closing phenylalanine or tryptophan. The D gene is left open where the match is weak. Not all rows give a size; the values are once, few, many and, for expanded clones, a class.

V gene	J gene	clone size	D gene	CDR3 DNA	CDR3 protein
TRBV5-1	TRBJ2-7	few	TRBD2	TGCGCCAGCAGCCCCTTAGCGGGAGGGACCACCTACGAGCAGTACTTC	CASSPLAGGTTYEQYF
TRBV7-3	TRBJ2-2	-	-	TGTGCCAGCAGCCAAGGCGGGGCCTCTGCCGGGGAGCTGTTTTTT	CASSQGGASAGELFF
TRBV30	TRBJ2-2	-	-	TGTGCCTGGAGTTTGTGGGGCGGTTCGGCCGGGGAGCTGTTTTTT	CAWSLWGGSAGELFF
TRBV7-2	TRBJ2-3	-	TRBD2	TGTGCCAGCAGGCCGGGACTAGCAGAGCAGTATTTT	CASRPGLAEQYF
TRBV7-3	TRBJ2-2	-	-	TGTGCCAGCAGCTCCAATTATGGGGGAGGATTTGTGGCCGGGGAGCTGTTTTTT	CASSSNYGGGFVAGELFF
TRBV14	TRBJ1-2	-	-	TGTGCCAGCAGCCAGGGGATTTCCTATGGCTACACCTTC	CASSQGISYGYTF
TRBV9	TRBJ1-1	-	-	TGTGCCAGCAGCTCGGTCAGGGACACTGAAGCTTTCTTT	CASSSVRDTEAFF
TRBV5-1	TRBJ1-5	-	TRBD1	TGCGCCAGCAGCGAGAATACAGGGGACCCGTCTCAGCCCCAGCATTTT	CASSENTGDPSQPQHF
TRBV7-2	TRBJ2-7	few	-	TGTGCCAGCAGAAGCCGGGGTAGCCACGAGCAGTACTTC	CASRSRGSHEQYF
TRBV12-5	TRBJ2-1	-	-	TGTGCTAGTGGGGCAGGGTCCTTTAGCTCCTACAATGAGCAGTTCTTC	CASGAGSFSSYNEQFF
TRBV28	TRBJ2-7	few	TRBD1	TGTGCCAGCAGTCCTCCACAGGGGGCAGTTTCCGAGCAGTACTTC	CASSPPQGAVSEQYF
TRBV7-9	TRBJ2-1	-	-	TGTGCCAGCAGGGGTGGGGTACAATACAATGAGCAGTTCTTC	CASRGGVQYNEQFF